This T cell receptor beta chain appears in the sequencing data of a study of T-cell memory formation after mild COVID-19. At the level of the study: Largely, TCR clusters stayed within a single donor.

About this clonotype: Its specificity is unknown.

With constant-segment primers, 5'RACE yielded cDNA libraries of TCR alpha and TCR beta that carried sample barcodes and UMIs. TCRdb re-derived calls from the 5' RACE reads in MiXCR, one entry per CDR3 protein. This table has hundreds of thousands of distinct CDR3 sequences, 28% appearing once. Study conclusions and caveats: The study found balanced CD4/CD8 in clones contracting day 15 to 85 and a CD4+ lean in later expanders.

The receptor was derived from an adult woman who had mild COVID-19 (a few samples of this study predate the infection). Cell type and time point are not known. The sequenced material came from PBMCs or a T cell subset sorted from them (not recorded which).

The CDR3 bases are TGTGCCAGCAGCACCACCGGGGGTTGGATCACAGATACGCAGTATTTT. It specifies CASSTTGGWITDTQYF. The V call is TRBV7-9, the J call TRBJ2-3, with D tentatively TRBD2 (6 bases). This CDR3 comprises 16 residues. The V end was cut by 5 bases, the J end by 2 bases, with 17 bases between. Germline V gene lookup returns CDR1 SEHNR and CDR2 FQNEAQ (reference sequence).